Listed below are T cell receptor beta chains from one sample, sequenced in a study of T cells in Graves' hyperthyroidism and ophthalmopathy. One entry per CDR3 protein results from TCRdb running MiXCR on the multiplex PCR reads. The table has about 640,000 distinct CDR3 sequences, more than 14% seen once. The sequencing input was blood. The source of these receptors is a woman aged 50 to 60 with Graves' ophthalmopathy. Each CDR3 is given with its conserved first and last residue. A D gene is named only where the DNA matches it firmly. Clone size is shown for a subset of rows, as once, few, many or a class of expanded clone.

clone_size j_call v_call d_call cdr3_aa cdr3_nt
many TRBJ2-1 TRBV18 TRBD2 CASSRLSSGRVNEQFF TGTGCCAGCTCACGACTCTCTAGCGGGAGGGTCAATGAGCAGTTCTTC
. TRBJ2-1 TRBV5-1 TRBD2 CASSLVPSGRAGYNEQFF TGCGCCAGCAGCTTAGTTCCTAGCGGGAGGGCCGGGTACAATGAGCAGTTCTTC
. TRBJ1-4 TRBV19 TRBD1 CASWTGFHEKLFF TGTGCCAGTTGGACAGGATTCCATGAAAAACTGTTTTTT
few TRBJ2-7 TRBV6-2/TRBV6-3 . CASSYIGYEQYF TGTGCCAGCAGTTATATAGGATACGAGCAGTACTTC
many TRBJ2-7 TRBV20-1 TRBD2 CSASLGLAGGVEQYF TGCAGTGCTAGTCTAGGACTAGCGGGAGGTGTCGAGCAGTACTTC
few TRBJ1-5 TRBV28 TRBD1 CASITAQGSSNQPQHF TGTGCCAGCATCACCGCACAGGGGTCCAGCAATCAGCCCCAGCATTTT
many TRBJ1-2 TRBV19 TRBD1 CASSILQGNGYTF TGTGCCAGTAGTATTTTACAGGGGAATGGCTACACCTTC
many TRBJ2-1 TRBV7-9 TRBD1 CASSRRLIGQAMYNEQFF TGTGCCAGCAGCCGGCGACTCATCGGACAGGCGATGTACAATGAGCAGTTCTTC
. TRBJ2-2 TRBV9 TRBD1 CASSAPPGGRNTGELFF TGTGCCAGCAGCGCCCCCCCAGGGGGCCGGAACACCGGGGAGCTGTTTTTT
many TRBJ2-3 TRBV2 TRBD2 CARTEAGNTDTQYF TGTGCCAGGACTGAAGCGGGGAACACAGATACGCAGTATTTT
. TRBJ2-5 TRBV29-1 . CSVEVLGPFQETQYF TGCAGCGTTGAAGTTTTAGGTCCGTTTCAAGAGACCCAGTACTTC
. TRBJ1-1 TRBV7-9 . CASTSRQDYTEAFF TGTGCCAGCACAAGCAGACAGGATTACACTGAAGCTTTCTTT
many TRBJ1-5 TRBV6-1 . CASRTDSNQPQHF TGTGCCAGCAGAACCGACAGTAATCAGCCCCAGCATTTT
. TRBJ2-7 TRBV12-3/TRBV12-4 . CASSPDSLEQYF TGTGCCAGCAGTCCGGACTCGCTTGAGCAGTACTTC
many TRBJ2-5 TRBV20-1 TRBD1 CSASKPGQGQETQYF TGCAGTGCAAGTAAACCGGGACAGGGACAAGAGACCCAGTACTTC
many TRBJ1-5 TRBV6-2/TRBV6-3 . CASSYRQGLGNQPQHF TGTGCCAGCAGTTACCGCCAGGGGCTTGGCAATCAGCCCCAGCATTTT
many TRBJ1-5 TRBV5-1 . CASSQGTEINQPQHF TGCGCCAGCAGCCAAGGAACAGAAATCAATCAGCCCCAGCATTTT
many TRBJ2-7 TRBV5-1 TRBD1 CASSVSGTGEAEQYF TGCGCCAGCAGCGTGTCCGGGACAGGGGAGGCCGAGCAGTACTTC
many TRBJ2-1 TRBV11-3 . CASSLDFRGTMGEQFF TGTGCCAGCAGCTTAGATTTTCGCGGGACAATGGGTGAGCAGTTCTTC
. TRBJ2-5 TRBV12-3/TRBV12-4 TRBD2 CASSFRGGHETQYF TGTGCCAGCAGCTTCCGGGGGGGCCATGAGACCCAGTACTTC
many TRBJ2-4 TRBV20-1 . CSARGPGVAKNIQYF TGCAGTGCTAGGGGACCGGGAGTCGCCAAAAACATTCAGTACTTC
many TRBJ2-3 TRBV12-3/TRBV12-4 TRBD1 CASEDRGADTQYF TGTGCCAGCGAGGACAGGGGGGCAGATACGCAGTATTTT
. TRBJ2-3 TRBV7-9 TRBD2 CASSLAGASDTQYF TGTGCCAGCAGTCTAGCGGGAGCATCAGATACGCAGTATTTT
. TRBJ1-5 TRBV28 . CASSLISQPQHF TGTGCCAGCAGTTTGATCAGTCAGCCCCAGCATTTT
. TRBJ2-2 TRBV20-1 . CSAREVVANTGELFF TGCAGTGCTAGAGAGGTAGTTGCGAACACCGGGGAGCTGTTTTTT
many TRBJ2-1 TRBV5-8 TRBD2 CASSLMGLAGVGSYNEQFF TGTGCCAGCAGCTTGATGGGACTAGCGGGAGTCGGTTCCTACAATGAGCAGTTCTTC
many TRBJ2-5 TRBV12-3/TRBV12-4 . CASSLLTYQETQYF TGTGCCAGCAGTTTACTTACTTATCAAGAGACCCAGTACTTC
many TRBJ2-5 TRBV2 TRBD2 CASSEGSGRAGQETQYF TGTGCCAGCAGTGAAGGGAGCGGGAGGGCCGGACAAGAGACCCAGTACTTC
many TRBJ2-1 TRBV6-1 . CASLLVDVYNEQFF TGTGCCAGCCTCCTAGTGGATGTTTACAATGAGCAGTTCTTC
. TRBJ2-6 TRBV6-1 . CASKYTAAGANVLTF TGTGCCAGCAAGTATACGGCTGCTGGGGCCAACGTCCTGACTTTC
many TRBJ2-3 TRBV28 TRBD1 CASSLSGPGGGQYF TGTGCCAGCAGTTTAAGTGGGCCAGGGGGCGGGCAGTATTTT
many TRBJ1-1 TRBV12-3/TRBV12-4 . CASSLSGHNTEAFF TGTGCCAGCAGTTTGAGCGGTCATAACACTGAAGCTTTCTTT
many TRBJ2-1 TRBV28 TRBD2 CASSLLGTSGMYNEQFF TGTGCCAGCAGTTTATTAGGGACTAGCGGGATGTACAATGAGCAGTTCTTC
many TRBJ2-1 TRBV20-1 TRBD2 CSAGTSRQNEQFF TGCAGTGCTGGGACTAGCCGGCAGAATGAGCAGTTCTTC
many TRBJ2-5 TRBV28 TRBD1 CASSPYRGLGETQYF TGTGCCAGCAGTCCGTACAGGGGGCTGGGGGAGACCCAGTACTTC
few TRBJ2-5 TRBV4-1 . CASSQGGELLTYQETQYF TGCGCCAGCAGCCAAGGAGGGGAACTTCTCACGTACCAAGAGACCCAGTACTTC
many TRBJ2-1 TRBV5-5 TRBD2 CASRAGEIYNEQFF TGTGCCAGCAGAGCGGGAGAAATTTACAATGAGCAGTTCTTC
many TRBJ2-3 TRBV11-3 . CASSLATGFTDTQYF TGTGCCAGCAGCTTAGCTACCGGTTTTACAGATACGCAGTATTTT
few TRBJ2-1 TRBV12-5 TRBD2 CASTTSGPYNEQFF TGTGCTAGTACGACTAGCGGCCCCTACAATGAGCAGTTCTTC
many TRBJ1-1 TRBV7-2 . CASSLSGDSNTEAFF TGTGCCAGCAGCTTATCGGGGGATTCGAACACTGAAGCTTTCTTT
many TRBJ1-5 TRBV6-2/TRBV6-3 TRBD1 CASSYTPGQGYDQPQHF TGTGCCAGCAGTTACACGCCGGGACAGGGGTACGATCAGCCCCAGCATTTT
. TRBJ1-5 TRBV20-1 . CSAREGTQPQHF TGCAGTGCTAGAGAAGGTACTCAGCCCCAGCATTTT
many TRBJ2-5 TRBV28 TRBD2 CASGLAGGKETQYF TGTGCCAGTGGACTAGCGGGAGGGAAGGAGACCCAGTACTTC
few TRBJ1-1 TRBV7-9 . CASSSPRGNTEAFF TGTGCCAGCAGCTCCCCTCGGGGGAACACTGAAGCTTTCTTT
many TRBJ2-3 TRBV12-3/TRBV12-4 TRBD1 CASTTIFGQGASDTQYF TGTGCCAGCACTACTATTTTCGGGCAGGGGGCATCCGATACGCAGTATTTT
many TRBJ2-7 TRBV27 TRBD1 CASSWAGTGSTEQYF TGTGCCAGCAGTTGGGCAGGGACAGGGTCCACAGAGCAGTACTTC
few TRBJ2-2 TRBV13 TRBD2 CASSSSGTSRTGELFF TGTGCCAGCAGCTCATCCGGGACTAGCCGCACCGGGGAGCTGTTTTTT
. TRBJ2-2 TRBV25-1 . CASSELVSDTGELFF TGTGCCAGCAGTGAACTAGTTTCTGACACCGGGGAGCTGTTTTTT
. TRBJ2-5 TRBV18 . CASSPRQTQETQYF TGTGCCAGCTCACCTAGACAGACCCAAGAGACCCAGTACTTC
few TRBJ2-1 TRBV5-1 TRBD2 CASSPSLAGGGNEQFF TGCGCCAGCAGCCCCTCCCTAGCGGGAGGGGGCAATGAGCAGTTCTTC
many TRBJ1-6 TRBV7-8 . CASSSQGSSYNSPLHF TGTGCCAGCAGCTCCCAGGGAAGCTCCTATAATTCACCCCTCCACTTT
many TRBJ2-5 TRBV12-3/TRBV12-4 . CASSFGTQETQYF TGTGCCAGCAGTTTCGGGACTCAAGAGACCCAGTACTTC
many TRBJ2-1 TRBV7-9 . CASSRTPSNEQFF TGTGCCAGCAGCCGTACGCCTTCCAATGAGCAGTTCTTC